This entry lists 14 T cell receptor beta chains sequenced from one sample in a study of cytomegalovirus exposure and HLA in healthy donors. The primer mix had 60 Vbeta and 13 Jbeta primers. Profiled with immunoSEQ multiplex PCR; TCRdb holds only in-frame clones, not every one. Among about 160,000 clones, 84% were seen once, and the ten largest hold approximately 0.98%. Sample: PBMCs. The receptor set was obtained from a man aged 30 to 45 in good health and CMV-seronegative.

CDR3 amino acids: CASSRDRAGRNSPLHF. CDR3 sequence (DNA): TGTGCCAGCAGCCGGGACAGGGCCGGGAGGAATTCACCCCTCCACTTT. The V gene is TRBV6-6, the J gene TRBJ1-6, with 9 bases lining up with TRBD1. Germline CDR1 and CDR2: MNHNY and SVGAGI (reference sequence). The junction had 10 bases not matched to a gene; V was cut back by 6 bases and J by 7 bases. CDR3 length equals 16 residues.

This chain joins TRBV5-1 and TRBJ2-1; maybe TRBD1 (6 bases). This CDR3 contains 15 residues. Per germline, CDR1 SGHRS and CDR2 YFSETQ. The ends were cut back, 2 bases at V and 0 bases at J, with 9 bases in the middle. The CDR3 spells CASSFADSSYNEQFF. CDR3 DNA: TGCGCCAGCAGCTTTGCGGACAGCTCCTACAATGAGCAGTTCTTC.

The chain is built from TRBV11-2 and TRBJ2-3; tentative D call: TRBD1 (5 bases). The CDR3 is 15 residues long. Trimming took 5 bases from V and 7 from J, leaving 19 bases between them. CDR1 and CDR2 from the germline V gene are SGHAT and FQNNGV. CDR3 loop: CASSVIKGSENTQYF. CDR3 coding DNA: TGTGCCAGCAGCGTCATTAAGGGGTCCGAGAATACGCAGTATTTT.

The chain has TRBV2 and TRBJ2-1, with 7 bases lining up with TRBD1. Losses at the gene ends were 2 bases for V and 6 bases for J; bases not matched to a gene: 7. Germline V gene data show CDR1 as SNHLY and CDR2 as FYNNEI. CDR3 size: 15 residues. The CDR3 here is CASSEQGDLSNEQFF. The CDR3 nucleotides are TGTGCCAGCAGTGAACAGGGGGACCTCAGCAATGAGCAGTTCTTC.

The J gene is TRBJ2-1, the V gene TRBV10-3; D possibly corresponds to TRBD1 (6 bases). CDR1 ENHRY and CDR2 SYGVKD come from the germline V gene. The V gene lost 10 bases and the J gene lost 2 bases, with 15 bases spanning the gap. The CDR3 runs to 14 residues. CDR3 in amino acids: CATAGQLTYNEQFF. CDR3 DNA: TGTGCCACCGCCGGACAGTTAACCTACAATGAGCAGTTCTTC.

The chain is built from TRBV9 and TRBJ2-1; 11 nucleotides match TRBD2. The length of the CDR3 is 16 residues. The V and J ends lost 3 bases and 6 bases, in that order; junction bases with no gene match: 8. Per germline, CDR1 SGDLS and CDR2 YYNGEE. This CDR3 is CASSAPGLADLNEQFF. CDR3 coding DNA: TGTGCCAGCAGCGCACCGGGACTAGCGGACCTCAATGAGCAGTTCTTC.

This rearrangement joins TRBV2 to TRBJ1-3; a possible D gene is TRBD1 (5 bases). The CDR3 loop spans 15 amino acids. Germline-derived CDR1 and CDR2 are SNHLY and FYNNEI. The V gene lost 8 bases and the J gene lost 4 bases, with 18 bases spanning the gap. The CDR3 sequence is CASGKGGEAGNTIYF. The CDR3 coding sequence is TGTGCCAGCGGGAAGGGAGGGGAAGCCGGAAACACCATATATTTT. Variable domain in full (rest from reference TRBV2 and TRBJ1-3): EPEVTQTPSHQVTQMGQEVILRCVPISNHLYFYWYRQILGQKVEFLVSFYNNEISEKSEIFDDQFSVERPDGSNFTLKIRSTKLEDSAMYFCASGKGGEAGNTIYFGEGSWLTVV.

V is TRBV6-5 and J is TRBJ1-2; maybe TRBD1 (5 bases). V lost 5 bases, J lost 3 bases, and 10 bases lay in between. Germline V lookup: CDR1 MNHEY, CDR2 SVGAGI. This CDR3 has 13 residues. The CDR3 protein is CASSEQAHYGYTF. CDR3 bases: TGTGCCAGCAGTGAACAGGCCCACTATGGCTACACCTTC.

In nucleotides, the CDR3 is TGTGCCAGTAGTATGCGAGATACGCAGTATTTT. Amino acids: CASSMRDTQYF. The chain uses TRBV19 and TRBJ2-3; D not certain. Trimming removed 3 bases at V and 5 bases at J, with 3 bases between. Germline-derived CDR1 and CDR2 are LNHDA and SQIVND (reference sequence). The CDR3 runs to 11 residues.

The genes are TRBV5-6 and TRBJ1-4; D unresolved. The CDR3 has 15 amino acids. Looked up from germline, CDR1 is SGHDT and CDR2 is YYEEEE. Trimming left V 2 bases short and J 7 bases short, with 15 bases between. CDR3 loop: CASSLDTGGLEKLFF. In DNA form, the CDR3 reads TGTGCCAGCAGCTTAGATACCGGCGGCCTTGAAAAACTGTTTTTT.

The CDR3 DNA is TGCGCCAGCAGCTTGGGGATGGGACAGTTCCACTATGGCTACACCTTC. Amino acid sequence: CASSLGMGQFHYGYTF. V usage is TRBV5-1 and J usage is TRBJ1-2, with 7 positions matching TRBD1. The CDR3 sequence is 16 residues long. Germline-derived CDR1 and CDR2 are SGHRS and YFSETQ. The V and J ends lost 0 bases and 3 bases, in that order; junction bases with no gene match: 8.

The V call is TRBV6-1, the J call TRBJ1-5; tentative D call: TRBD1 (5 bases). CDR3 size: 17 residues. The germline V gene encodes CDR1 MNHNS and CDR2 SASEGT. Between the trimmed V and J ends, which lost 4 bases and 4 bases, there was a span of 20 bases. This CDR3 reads CASSASSWTSSNQPQHF. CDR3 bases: TGTGCCAGCAGTGCCTCATCCTGGACATCGTCTAATCAGCCCCAGCATTTT.

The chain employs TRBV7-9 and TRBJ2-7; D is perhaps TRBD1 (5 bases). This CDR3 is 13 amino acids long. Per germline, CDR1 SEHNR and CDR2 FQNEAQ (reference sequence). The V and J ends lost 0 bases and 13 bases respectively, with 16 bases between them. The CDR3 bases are TGTGCCAGCAGCTTAGCGCAACAGGTCCCTGGATACTTC. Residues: CASSLAQQVPGYF. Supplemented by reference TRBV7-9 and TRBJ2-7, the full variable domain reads DTGVSQNPRHKITKRGQNVTFRCDPISEHNRLYWYRQTLGQGPEFLTYFQNEAQLEKSRLLSDRFSAERPKGSFSTLEIQRTEQGDSAMYLCASSLAQQVPGYFGPGTRLTVT.

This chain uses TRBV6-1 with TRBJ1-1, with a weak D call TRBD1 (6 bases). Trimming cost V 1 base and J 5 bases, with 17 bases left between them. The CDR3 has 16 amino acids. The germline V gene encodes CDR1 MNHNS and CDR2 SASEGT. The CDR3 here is CASSEGFGGRNTEAFF. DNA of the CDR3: TGTGCCAGCAGTGAAGGTTTTGGGGGCAGAAATACTGAAGCTTTCTTT.